These 22 T cell receptor beta chains originate from one sample sequenced in a study of blood T cells in healthy people across ages. A second PCR of roughly 7 to 11 cycles used a sample-barcoded 5' primer and a J-beta primer mix. MiXCR, run by TCRdb on the 5' RACE reads, gives a single entry per CDR3 protein. The sample records around 2 million distinct CDR3 sequences, approximately 40% being singletons. Sequenced: blood. These receptor sequences come from a human donor in good health.

V is TRBV10-3 and J is TRBJ1-3; D call uncertain. V was trimmed by 0 bases and J by 3 bases, leaving 9 bases between them. CDR3 length: 15 amino acids. Germline V lookup: CDR1 ENHRY, CDR2 SYGVKD. CDR3 bases: TGTGCCATCAGTGAGTCGCCCCGTGGTGGAAACACCATATATTTT. It yields the protein CAISESPRGGNTIYF.

The V and J genes are TRBV4-1 and TRBJ2-7; possibly TRBD1 or TRBD2 for D (5 bases each). V was clipped by 3 bases and J by 0 bases, with 12 bases between them. CDR1 is MGHRA and CDR2 is YSYEKL in the germline V gene. This CDR3 has 15 amino acids. This CDR3 is CASSQGVGDSYEQYF. The CDR3 nucleotides are TGCGCCAGCAGCCAGGGGGTTGGAGACTCCTACGAGCAGTACTTC.

This clonotype was seen a single time. V is TRBV7-2 and J is TRBJ1-1, with D uncertain. With 7 bases removed from V and 1 base from J, the gap between germline ends came to 10 bases. Germline V gene lookup returns CDR1 SGHTA and CDR2 FQGNSA. This CDR3 region has 13 residues. The CDR3 reads CASTTQANTEAFF. The CDR3 nucleotides read TGTGCCAGCACCACTCAGGCGAACACTGAAGCTTTCTTT.

This rearrangement joins TRBV20-1 to TRBJ1-6; D is perhaps TRBD1 (6 bases). CDR1 and CDR2 from the germline V gene are DFQATT and SNEGSKA (reference sequence). The CDR3 runs to 13 residues. Trimming took off 3 bases at V and 7 bases at J, with 10 bases between the two ends. As DNA, the CDR3 is TGCAGTGCTAGGAAGGACAGAAATTCACCCCTCCACTTT. It translates to CSARKDRNSPLHF.

This CDR3 reads CASTHSREGGYTF. CDR3 nucleotides: TGTGCCAGCACCCACTCCAGGGAGGGTGGCTACACCTTC. The chain is built from TRBV12-3 or TRBV12-4 and TRBJ1-2, with D possibly matching TRBD1 (5 bases). The CDR3 is 13 amino acids. The V end was cut by 7 bases, the J end by 7 bases, with 16 bases between.

Note on this clonotype: Sequence at one end of the junction differs from germline and may be a read error. This rearrangement joins TRBV6-2 or TRBV6-3 to TRBJ1-5; D ambiguous. CDR1 MNHEY and CDR2 SVGEGT come from the germline V gene. There are 15 residues in the CDR3. In DNA, the CDR3 is TGTGCCGGCAGCATATCGACCTGGGGCAATCAGCCCCAGCATTTT. Translating gives CAGSISTWGNQPQHF.

The rearrangement joins TRBV5-6 to TRBJ1-2; possibly TRBD1 for D (5 bases). Trimming stripped 0 bases from V and 2 bases from J, with 11 bases between. CDR1 is SGHDT, CDR2 YYEEEE, per germline. There are 15 residues in the CDR3. The CDR3 spells CASSLAYRRNYGYTF. Here the CDR3 DNA reads TGTGCCAGCAGCTTGGCCTACAGGCGAAACTATGGCTACACCTTC.

The chain joins TRBV27 to TRBJ2-3; 7 bases are shared with TRBD1. CDR1 is MNHEY and CDR2 is SMNVEV in the germline V gene (reference sequence). With 3 bases clipped from V and 4 bases from J, the junction kept 10 bases outside the gene matches. This CDR3 spans 16 amino acids. DNA for the CDR3: TGTGCCAGCAGTTTGTTGGTGACAGGGCAGGCAGATACGCAGTATTTT. This sequence encodes CASSLLVTGQADTQYF.

This chain joins TRBV7-2 and TRBJ1-1; D not certain. Germline CDR1 is SGHTA and CDR2 is FQGNSA. The length of the CDR3 is 14 residues. Trimming took 7 bases from V and 8 from J, leaving 20 bases between them. The DNA for the CDR3 is TGTGCCAGCACCTGGCTGCAAACCCTCACCGAAGCTTTCTTT. Protein: CASTWLQTLTEAFF.

Only a few counts were recorded for this clonotype. This chain links TRBV29-1 with TRBJ1-2; D is ambiguous. Germline V lookup: CDR1 SQVTM, CDR2 ANQGSEA. The CDR3 is made up of 12 amino acids. V lost 0 bases to trimming and J lost 6 bases, with 8 bases between them. The CDR3 protein is CSVEEPKDGYTF. The DNA for the CDR3 is TGCAGCGTTGAAGAGCCCAAGGATGGCTACACCTTC.

This clonotype was counted between two and nine times. The V and J genes are TRBV27 and TRBJ1-2; no clear D gene. Trimming cost V 0 bases and J 9 bases, with 14 bases left between them. This CDR3 spans 14 amino acids. The germline V gene has CDR1 MNHEY and CDR2 SMNVEV (reference sequence). The CDR3 protein is CASSLSVSYHSYTF. The CDR3 nucleotides read TGTGCCAGCAGTTTATCCGTTAGTTACCATAGCTACACCTTC.

This clonotype was counted a single time. The rearrangement uses TRBV6-1 and TRBJ1-5; a weak D match, TRBD1 (5 bases). Looked up from germline, CDR1 is MNHNS and CDR2 is SASEGT. The CDR3 is made up of 16 amino acids. V was shortened by 3 bases and J by 2 bases, with 14 bases between the two germline ends. The CDR3 sequence: CASSDPPGLGNQPQHF. The CDR3 DNA reads as TGTGCCAGCAGTGACCCACCAGGGTTAGGCAATCAGCCCCAGCATTTT.

This clonotype has only a few counts. The V call is TRBV20-1, the J call TRBJ2-5; D gene uncertain. The germline V and J ends were trimmed by 2 bases and 2 bases, with 9 bases remaining between them. CDR3 length: 13 amino acids. Germline loops: CDR1 DFQATT, CDR2 SNEGSKA (reference sequence). The CDR3 DNA follows: TGCAGTGCTAGAAACCGCTTTCAAGAGACCCAGTACTTC. This codes for CSARNRFQETQYF.

V usage is TRBV12-3 or TRBV12-4 and J usage is TRBJ1-2, with 12 bases identical to TRBD1. CDR3 length equals 16 residues. The V and J ends lost 6 bases and 3 bases, in that order; junction bases with no gene match: 8. The chain's CDR3 is CASSPIGTGGYYGYTF. DNA of the CDR3: TGTGCCAGCAGCCCCATAGGGACAGGGGGCTACTATGGCTACACCTTC.

This chain joins TRBV7-8 and TRBJ2-7, with D perhaps being TRBD1 or TRBD2 (5 bases each). The CDR3 runs to 15 residues. Trimming took 1 base from V and 6 from J, leaving 16 bases between them. Per the germline V gene, CDR1 is SGHVS and CDR2 is FQNEAQ. CDR3 nucleotide sequence: TGTGCCAGCAGCTTAGATTTTACCAGGGCGGGCGAGCAGTACTTC. Translation: CASSLDFTRAGEQYF.

This clonotype has only a few counts. V is TRBV5-1 and J is TRBJ2-4; D uncertain. Deletions cut 3 bases from V and 0 bases from J, with 7 bases between. CDR1 and CDR2 from the germline V gene are SGHRS and YFSETQ. The CDR3 runs 14 residues. CDR3 sequence (DNA): TGCGCCAGCAGCTATACACAAGCCAAAAACATTCAGTACTTC. It specifies CASSYTQAKNIQYF.

This clonotype came up a few times. The chain has TRBV13 and TRBJ2-3; unclear D gene. V was pared by 1 base and J by 7 bases, with 6 bases between. The germline V gene encodes CDR1 PRHDT and CDR2 FYEKMQ (reference sequence). The CDR3 has 12 amino acids. The CDR3 is CASSLEANTQYF. In nucleotides, the CDR3 is TGTGCCAGCAGCTTAGAAGCAAATACGCAGTATTTT.

The chain is built from TRBV5-6 and TRBJ2-5, with 8 bases fitting TRBD2. The J call may be incorrect, as the DNA end agrees better with TRBJ2-7. The CDR3 loop spans 16 amino acids. CDR1 is SGHDT and CDR2 is YYEEEE in the germline V gene. CDR3 in amino acids: CASSPFTGGRSNEQYF. The CDR3 DNA follows: TGTGCCAGCAGCCCGTTTACGGGGGGGCGCAGCAACGAGCAGTACTTC.

The rearrangement links TRBV5-1 to TRBJ2-5; D unresolved. V shed 5 bases and J shed 5 bases, with 13 bases lying between them. The CDR3 has 13 residues. Germline V gene data show CDR1 as SGHRS and CDR2 as YFSETQ. The CDR3: CASREMSQETQYF. The CDR3 DNA reads as TGCGCCAGCAGAGAAATGTCTCAGGAGACCCAGTACTTC.

Notes on this clonotype: Germline and junction disagree at one end, which may indicate a read error. The CDR3, as DNA: TGCAGTACTAGCGACCCTAGGGCGGGTGGGGAGACCCAGTACTTC. Its protein is CSTSDPRAGGETQYF. The V gene is TRBV20-1, the J gene TRBJ2-7; TRBD2 matches 7 bases. With the DNA end fitting TRBJ2-5 better, the J assignment may be wrong. The CDR3 covers 15 residues. Germline values: CDR1 DFQATT, CDR2 SNEGSKA (reference sequence).

V usage is TRBV13 and J usage is TRBJ1-5; TRBD1 aligns across 7 bases. Germline CDR1 is PRHDT and CDR2 is FYEKMQ (reference sequence). CDR3 size: 13 residues. The V segment lost 6 bases and the J segment 6 bases; nucleotides outside the gene matches: 5. The CDR3 protein is CASSERGRQPQHF. For the CDR3, the DNA is TGTGCCAGCAGTGAGAGGGGGCGTCAGCCCCAGCATTTT.

The rearrangement links TRBV28 to TRBJ2-1, with 15 bases lining up with TRBD2. V shed 4 bases, J shed 7 bases, and the junction held 5 bases outside the gene matches. This CDR3 has 16 amino acids. Germline values: CDR1 MDHEN, CDR2 SYDVKM. Written as DNA, the CDR3 is TGTGCCAGCAGTTCGTCCGGGACTAGCGGGGGGAATGAGCAGTTCTTC. This translates into CASSSSGTSGGNEQFF. The variable domain in full, completed from reference TRBV28 and TRBJ2-1, reads DVKVTQSSRYLVKRTGEKVFLECVQDMDHENMFWYRQDPGLGLRLIYFSYDVKMKEKGDIPEGYSVSREKKERFSLILESASTNQTSMYLCASSSSGTSGGNEQFFGPGTRLTVL.